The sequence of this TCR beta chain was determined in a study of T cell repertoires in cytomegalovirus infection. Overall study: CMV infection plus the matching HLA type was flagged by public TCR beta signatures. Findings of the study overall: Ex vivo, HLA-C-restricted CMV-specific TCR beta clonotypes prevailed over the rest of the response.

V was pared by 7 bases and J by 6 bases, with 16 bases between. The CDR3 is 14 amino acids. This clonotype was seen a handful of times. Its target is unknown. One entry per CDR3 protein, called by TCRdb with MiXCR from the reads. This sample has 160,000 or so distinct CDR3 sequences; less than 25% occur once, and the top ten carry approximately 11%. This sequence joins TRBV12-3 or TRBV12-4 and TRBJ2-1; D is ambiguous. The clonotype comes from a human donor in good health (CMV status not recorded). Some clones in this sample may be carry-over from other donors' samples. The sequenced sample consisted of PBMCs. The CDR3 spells CASTVTYLGNEQFF. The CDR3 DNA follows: TGTGCCAGCACCGTCACCTACTTGGGCAATGAGCAGTTCTTC.